The entry below gives a single TCR beta chain sequence along with its context. The data belong to a study of T cells after yellow fever vaccination. MiXCR, run by TCRdb on the 5' RACE reads, gives a single entry per CDR3 protein. Altogether approximately 32,000 distinct CDR3 sequences are present, roughly a tenth being singletons, with the ten largest covering 9% to 15%. With 0 bases removed from V and 0 bases from J, the gap between germline ends came to 6 bases. CDR3 length equals 15 residues. Per the germline V gene, CDR1 is LGHNA and CDR2 is YSLEER. The receptor comes from a man younger than 30 who received the YFV17D yellow fever vaccine. V usage is TRBV4-3 and J usage is TRBJ1-3; D remains unclear. Sequences were derived from PBMCs, either bulk or a sorted T-cell subset (CD4+, CD8+, memory, or dextramer-sorted; not recorded which), sampled more than 14 days after the first yellow fever vaccination. The CDR3 DNA is TGCGCCAGCAGCCAAGAGGCAGCCTCTGGAAACACCATATATTTT. Its translation is CASSQEAASGNTIYF.